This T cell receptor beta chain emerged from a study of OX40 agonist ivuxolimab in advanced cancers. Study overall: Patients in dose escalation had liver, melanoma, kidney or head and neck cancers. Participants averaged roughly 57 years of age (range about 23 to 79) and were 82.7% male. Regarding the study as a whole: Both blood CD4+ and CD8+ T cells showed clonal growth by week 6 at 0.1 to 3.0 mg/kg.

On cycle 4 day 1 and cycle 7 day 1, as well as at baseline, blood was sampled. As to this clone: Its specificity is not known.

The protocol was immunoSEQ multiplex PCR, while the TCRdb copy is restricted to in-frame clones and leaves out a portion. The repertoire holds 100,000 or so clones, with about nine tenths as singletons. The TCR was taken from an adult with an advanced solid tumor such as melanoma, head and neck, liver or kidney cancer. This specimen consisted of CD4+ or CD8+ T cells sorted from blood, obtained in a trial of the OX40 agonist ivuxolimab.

The CDR3 DNA follows: TGTGCCACCAGCTCTCACAGAGACTCCTACGAGCAGTACTTC. Amino acid sequence: CATSSHRDSYEQYF. The chain employs TRBV15 and TRBJ2-7; no definite D call. This CDR3 is built from 14 residues. Trimming left V 5 bases short and J 0 bases short, with 11 bases between. Germline V CDR1 and CDR2: LNHNV, YYDKDF (reference sequence).